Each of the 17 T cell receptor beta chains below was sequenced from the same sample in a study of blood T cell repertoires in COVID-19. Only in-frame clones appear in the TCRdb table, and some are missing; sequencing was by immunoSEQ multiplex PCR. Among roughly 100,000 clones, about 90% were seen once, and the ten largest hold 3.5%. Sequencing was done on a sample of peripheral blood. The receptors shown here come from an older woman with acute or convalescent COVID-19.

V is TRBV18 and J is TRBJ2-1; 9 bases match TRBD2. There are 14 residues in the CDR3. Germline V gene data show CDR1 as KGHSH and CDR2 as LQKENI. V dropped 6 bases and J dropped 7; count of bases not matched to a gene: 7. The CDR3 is CASSVAGVRNEQFF. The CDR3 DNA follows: TGTGCCAGCTCCGTAGCGGGAGTTAGGAATGAGCAGTTCTTC.

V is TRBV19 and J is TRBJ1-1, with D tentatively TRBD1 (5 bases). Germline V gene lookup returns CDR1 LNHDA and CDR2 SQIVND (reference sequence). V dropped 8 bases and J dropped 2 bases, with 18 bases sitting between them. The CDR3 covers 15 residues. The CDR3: CASCRAAAGNTEAFF. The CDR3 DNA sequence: TGTGCCAGTTGCAGGGCGGCGGCCGGTAACACTGAAGCTTTCTTT.

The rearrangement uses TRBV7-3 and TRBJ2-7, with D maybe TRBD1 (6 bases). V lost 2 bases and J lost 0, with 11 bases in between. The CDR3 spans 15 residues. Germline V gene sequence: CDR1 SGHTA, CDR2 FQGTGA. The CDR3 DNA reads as TGTGCCAGCAGCTTATACGCAGGGGACTCCTACGAGCAGTACTTC. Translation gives CASSLYAGDSYEQYF.

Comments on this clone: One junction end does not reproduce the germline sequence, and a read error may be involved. The CDR3 sequence is CASSQVGGDGHTF. DNA of the CDR3: TGTGCCAGCAGCCAAGTGGGGGGGGATGGCCACACCTTC. The chain employs TRBV3-1 (or the pseudogene TRBV3-2) and TRBJ1-2; perhaps TRBD1 as D (5 bases). In germline, CDR1 is LGHDT, CDR2 YNNKEL (reference sequence). This CDR3 comprises 13 residues.

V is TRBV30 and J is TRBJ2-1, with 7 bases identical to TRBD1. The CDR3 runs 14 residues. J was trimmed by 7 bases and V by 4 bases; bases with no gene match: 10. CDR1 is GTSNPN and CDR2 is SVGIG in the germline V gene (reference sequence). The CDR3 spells CAWKLGTAWNEQFF. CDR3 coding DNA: TGTGCCTGGAAACTTGGGACAGCTTGGAATGAGCAGTTCTTC.

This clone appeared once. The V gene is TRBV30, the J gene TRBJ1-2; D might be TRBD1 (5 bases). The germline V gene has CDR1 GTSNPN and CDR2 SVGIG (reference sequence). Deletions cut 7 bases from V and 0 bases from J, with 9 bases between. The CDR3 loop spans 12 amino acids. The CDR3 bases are TGTGCCTTGCGGACAACTAACTATGGCTACACCTTC. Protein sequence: CALRTTNYGYTF. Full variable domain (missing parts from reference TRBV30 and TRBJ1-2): SQTIHQWPATLVQPVGSPLSLECTVEGTSNPNLYWYRQAAGRGLQLLFYSVGIGQISSEVPQNLSASRPQDRQFILSSKKLLLSDSGFYLCALRTTNYGYTFGSGTRLTVV.

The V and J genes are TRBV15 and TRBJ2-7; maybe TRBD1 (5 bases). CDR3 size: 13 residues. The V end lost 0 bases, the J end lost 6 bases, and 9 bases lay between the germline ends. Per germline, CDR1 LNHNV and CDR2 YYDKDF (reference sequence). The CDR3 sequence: CATSRDQGFEQYV. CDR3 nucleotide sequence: TGTGCCACCAGCAGAGATCAGGGATTCGAGCAGTACGTC.

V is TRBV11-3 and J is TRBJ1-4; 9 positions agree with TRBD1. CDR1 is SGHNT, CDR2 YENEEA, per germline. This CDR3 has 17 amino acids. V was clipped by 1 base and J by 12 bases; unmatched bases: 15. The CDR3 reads CASSLGTGVSPLGELFF. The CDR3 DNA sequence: TGTGCCAGCAGCTTAGGGACAGGGGTTTCTCCGCTTGGGGAACTGTTTTTT.

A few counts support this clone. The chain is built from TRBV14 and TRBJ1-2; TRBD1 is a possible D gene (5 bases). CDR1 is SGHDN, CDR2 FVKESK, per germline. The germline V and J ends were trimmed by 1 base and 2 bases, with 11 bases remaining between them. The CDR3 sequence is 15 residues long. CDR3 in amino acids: CASSQVQGWNYGYTF. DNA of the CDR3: TGTGCCAGCAGCCAAGTGCAGGGCTGGAACTATGGCTACACCTTC.

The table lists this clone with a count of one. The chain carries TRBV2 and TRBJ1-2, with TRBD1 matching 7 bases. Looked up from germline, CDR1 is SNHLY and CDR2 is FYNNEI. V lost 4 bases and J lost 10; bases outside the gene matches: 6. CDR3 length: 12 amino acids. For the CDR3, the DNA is TGTGCCAGCAGTGCGGCAGGGGGTTACTACACCTTC. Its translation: CASSAAGGYYTF. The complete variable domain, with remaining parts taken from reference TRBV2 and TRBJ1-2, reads EPEVTQTPSHQVTQMGQEVILRCVPISNHLYFYWYRQILGQKVEFLVSFYNNEISEKSEIFDDQFSVERPDGSNFTLKIRSTKLEDSAMYFCASSAAGGYYTFGSGTRLTVV.

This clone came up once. This chain's CDR3 is CASSLTQIRGSEAFF. The CDR3 DNA sequence: TGTGCCAGCAGCTTAACCCAGATCAGGGGATCTGAAGCTTTCTTT. The chain links TRBV7-3 to TRBJ1-1; D might be TRBD1 (6 bases). The germline V gene encodes CDR1 SGHTA and CDR2 FQGTGA. V lost 0 bases to trimming and J lost 6 bases, with 14 bases between them. The CDR3 runs 15 residues.

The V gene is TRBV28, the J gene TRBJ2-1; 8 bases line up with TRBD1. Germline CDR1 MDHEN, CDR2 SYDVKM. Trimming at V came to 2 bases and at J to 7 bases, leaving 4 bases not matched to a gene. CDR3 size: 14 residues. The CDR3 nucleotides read TGTGCCAGCAGTTTAGCCCGGACAGGGAATGAGCAGTTCTTC. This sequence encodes CASSLARTGNEQFF.

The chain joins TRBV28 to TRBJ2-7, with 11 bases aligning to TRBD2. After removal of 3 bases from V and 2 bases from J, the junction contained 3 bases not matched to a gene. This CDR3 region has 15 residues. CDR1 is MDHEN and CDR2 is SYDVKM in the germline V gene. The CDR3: CASSLGTSGPYEQYF. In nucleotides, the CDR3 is TGTGCCAGCAGTTTGGGGACTAGCGGTCCCTACGAGCAGTACTTC.

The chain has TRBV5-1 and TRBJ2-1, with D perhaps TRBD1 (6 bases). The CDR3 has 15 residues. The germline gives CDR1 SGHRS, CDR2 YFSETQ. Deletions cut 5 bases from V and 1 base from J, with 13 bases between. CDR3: CASRIQGLSYNEQFF. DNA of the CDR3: TGCGCCAGCAGAATCCAGGGGCTTTCCTACAATGAGCAGTTCTTC.

This chain's CDR3 is CASSLLAGGNPPQYF. CDR3 sequence (DNA): TGTGCCAGCAGCTTGCTAGCGGGAGGCAACCCACCGCAGTACTTC. The V call is TRBV28, the J call TRBJ2-7; TRBD2 agrees at 11 bases. The CDR3 has 15 amino acids. V trimming: 6 bases; J trimming: 9 bases; junction bases outside the gene matches: 13. Germline CDR1 is MDHEN and CDR2 is SYDVKM.

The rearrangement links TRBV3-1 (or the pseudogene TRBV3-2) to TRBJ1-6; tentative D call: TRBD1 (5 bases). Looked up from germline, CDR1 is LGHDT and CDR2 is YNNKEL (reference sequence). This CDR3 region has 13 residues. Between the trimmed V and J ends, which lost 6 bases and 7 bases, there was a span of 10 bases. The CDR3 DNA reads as TGTGCCAGCAGTCCCCCAGGGAATTCACCCCTCCACTTT. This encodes CASSPPGNSPLHF.

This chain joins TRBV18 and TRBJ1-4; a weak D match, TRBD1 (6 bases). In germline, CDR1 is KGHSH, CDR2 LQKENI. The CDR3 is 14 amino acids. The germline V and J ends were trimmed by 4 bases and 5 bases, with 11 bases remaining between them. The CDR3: CASSQWDKNEKLFF. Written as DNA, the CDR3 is TGTGCCAGCTCACAGTGGGACAAGAATGAAAAACTGTTTTTT.